This TCR beta chain was sequenced for a study of Graves' ophthalmopathy and Graves' hyperthyroidism. Investigators amplified TCR beta CDR3 regions from RNA transcripts. RT-PCR with HTBI primers came first, then second-round multiplex PCR. Each CDR3 protein gets one entry after TCRdb re-called the multiplex PCR reads with MiXCR. The profile covers 350,000 to 400,000 distinct CDR3 sequences, with 15% appearing a single time and about 7% taken by the ten largest. Study-wide results and limits: In separating ophthalmopathy from stable hyperthyroidism, a 13-signature model achieved nearly 90% sensitivity and 81.08% specificity.

This CDR3 comprises 16 residues. Per the germline V gene, CDR1 is LNHDA and CDR2 is SQIVND (reference sequence). V lost 3 bases and J lost 3, with 15 bases in between. This clonotype appeared many times. Antigen: not known. Stable hyperthyroidism referred to disease that showed no ophthalmopathy within 18 months of follow-up. Pregnant or lactating patients and those with other autoimmune diseases or uncontrolled infections were excluded. PBMCs had their origin in fresh peripheral blood (around 10 ml). The sample comprised peripheral blood. The TCR originated in a woman aged 18-29 years with stable Graves' hyperthyroidism. This rearrangement joins TRBV19 to TRBJ1-5; D not resolved. CDR3 residues: CASSIKEGLHNQPQHF. The CDR3 nucleotides are TGTGCCAGTAGTATCAAAGAAGGTCTGCACAATCAGCCCCAGCATTTT.